This T cell receptor beta chain was captured by sequencing in a study of T cells in Graves' hyperthyroidism and ophthalmopathy. This CDR3 contains 12 residues. V was trimmed by 1 base and J by 9 bases, leaving 10 bases between them. Germline V gene sequence: CDR1 SGHAT, CDR2 FQNNGV. Many counts were recorded for this clonotype. It was RNA transcripts that yielded the amplified TCR beta CDR3 regions. A first-round RT-PCR of the TCR CDR3 used the HTBI primer set. TCRdb ran MiXCR on the multiplex PCR reads and lists one entry per CDR3 protein. The data show around 540,000 distinct CDR3 sequences, approximately 16% seen once.

The chain carries TRBV11-2 and TRBJ2-7; TRBD2 is a possible D gene (6 bases). Sequencing input: blood. The TCR was taken from a woman aged 25 to 39 with Graves' ophthalmopathy. Here the CDR3 DNA reads TGTGCCAGCAGCTTAGTCGGGAGCGCGCAGTACTTC. Encoded protein: CASSLVGSAQYF.